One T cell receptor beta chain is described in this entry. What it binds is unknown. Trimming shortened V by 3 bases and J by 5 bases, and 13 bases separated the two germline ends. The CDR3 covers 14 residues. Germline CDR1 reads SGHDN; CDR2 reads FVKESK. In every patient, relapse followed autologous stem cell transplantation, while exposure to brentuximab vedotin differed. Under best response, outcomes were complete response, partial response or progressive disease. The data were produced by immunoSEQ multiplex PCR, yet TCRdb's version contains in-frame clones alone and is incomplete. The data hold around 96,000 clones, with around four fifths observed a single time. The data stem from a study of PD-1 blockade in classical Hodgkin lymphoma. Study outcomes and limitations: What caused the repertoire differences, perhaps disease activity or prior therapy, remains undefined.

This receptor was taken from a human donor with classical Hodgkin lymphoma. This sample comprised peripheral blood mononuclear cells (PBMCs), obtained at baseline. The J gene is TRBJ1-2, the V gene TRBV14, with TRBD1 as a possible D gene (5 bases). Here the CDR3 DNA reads TGTGCCAGCAGCCAGACGGGGGTTTGGTATGGCTACACCTTC. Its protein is CASSQTGVWYGYTF.